The rows below give T cell receptor beta chains drawn from one sample of a study of regulatory T cells in long-lasting Graves disease. Each CDR3 protein gets one entry after TCRdb re-called the multiplex PCR reads with MiXCR. The table records around 400,000 distinct CDR3 sequences, roughly 21% of them present only once. The starting material was peripheral blood mononuclear cells (PBMCs), obtained when the disease was refractory, from a patient treated with antithyroid drugs. All receptors come from a female donor with Graves disease. Each CDR3 is given with its conserved first and last residue.

v_gene: TRBV20-1; len: 14; j_gene: TRBJ2-2; CDR3aa: CSAQNSGSAGELFF
v_gene: TRBV7-8; len: 14; j_gene: TRBJ1-2; CDR3aa: CASSETSLNYGYTF
v_gene: TRBV3-1; len: 13; j_gene: TRBJ2-7; CDR3aa: CASSQDTAGEQYF
v_gene: TRBV28; len: 16; j_gene: TRBJ2-1; CDR3aa: CASNPVGGSSYNEQFF
v_gene: TRBV19; len: 14; j_gene: TRBJ1-5; CDR3aa: CASSMVIGNQPQHF
v_gene: TRBV28; len: 17; j_gene: TRBJ2-6; CDR3aa: CASSPGTGEYGANVLTF
v_gene: TRBV12-3/TRBV12-4; len: 13; j_gene: TRBJ1-1; CDR3aa: CASSLAETAKAFF
v_gene: TRBV28; len: 15; j_gene: TRBJ2-5; CDR3aa: CASSSSGGTQETQYF
v_gene: TRBV30; len: 13; j_gene: TRBJ2-1; CDR3aa: CAWIKREVSEQFF
v_gene: TRBV12-3/TRBV12-4; len: 14; j_gene: TRBJ1-1; CDR3aa: CASSLGDRGLEAFF
v_gene: TRBV20-1; len: 13; j_gene: TRBJ1-2; CDR3aa: CSAERVRGTERTF
v_gene: TRBV2; len: 16; j_gene: TRBJ1-2; CDR3aa: CASSEKDGHINYGYTF
v_gene: TRBV28; len: 16; j_gene: TRBJ2-7; CDR3aa: CASSRTRTGGTYEQYF
v_gene: TRBV25-1; len: 14; j_gene: TRBJ2-1; CDR3aa: CASSVQGSYNEQFF
v_gene: TRBV20-1; len: 13; j_gene: TRBJ1-5; CDR3aa: CSADTGLRQPQHF
v_gene: TRBV6-1; len: 14; j_gene: TRBJ1-2; CDR3aa: CASGRQGGDYGYTF
v_gene: TRBV30; len: 12; j_gene: TRBJ2-2; CDR3aa: CARNYGGGELFF
v_gene: TRBV5-1; len: 15; j_gene: TRBJ2-5; CDR3aa: CASSPGGSAWETQYF
v_gene: TRBV5-1; len: 15; j_gene: TRBJ2-7; CDR3aa: CASSPLQGSEGEQYF
v_gene: TRBV6-1; len: 16; j_gene: TRBJ2-5; CDR3aa: CATFGTSGSRGETQYF
v_gene: TRBV3-1; len: 15; j_gene: TRBJ2-7; CDR3aa: CASRQTTSGSYEQYF
v_gene: TRBV9; len: 14; j_gene: TRBJ2-7; CDR3aa: CASSNSGSYYEQYF
v_gene: TRBV5-8; len: 13; j_gene: TRBJ2-7; CDR3aa: CASSLSHPWEQYF
v_gene: TRBV27; len: 15; j_gene: TRBJ2-3; CDR3aa: CASSLSSSPLDTQYF
v_gene: TRBV18; len: 15; j_gene: TRBJ1-2; CDR3aa: CASSPRQGSDYGYTF
v_gene: TRBV6-1; len: 13; j_gene: TRBJ1-2; CDR3aa: CASSRTPPGGYTF
v_gene: TRBV13; len: 15; j_gene: TRBJ1-2; CDR3aa: CASSLGGQGGDGYTF
v_gene: TRBV6-1; len: 15; j_gene: TRBJ1-6; CDR3aa: CASKPDSLSNSPLHF
v_gene: TRBV28; len: 13; j_gene: TRBJ2-5; CDR3aa: CASRGQGAREQYF
v_gene: TRBV15; len: 12; j_gene: TRBJ1-6; CDR3aa: CATSSPDSPLHF
v_gene: TRBV12-3/TRBV12-4; len: 19; j_gene: TRBJ2-5; CDR3aa: CASSLAGLAGGPKSKTQYF
v_gene: TRBV11-2; len: 15; j_gene: TRBJ2-3; CDR3aa: CASRLGGTGYDTQYF
v_gene: TRBV19; len: 15; j_gene: TRBJ2-7; CDR3aa: CASSIKWAGSDEQYF